This T cell receptor (beta chain) was recorded in a study of cytomegalovirus exposure and HLA in healthy donors. In the study overall: Assignment to the Caucasian-associated ancestry cluster applied to approximately 80% of the approximately 390 genotyped donors.

To note about this clone: No antigen is known for it.

With 60 Vbeta and 13 Jbeta primers, the PCR was carried out. Clones were sequenced by immunoSEQ multiplex PCR, and TCRdb holds only the in-frame ones, with some missing. The table shows around 190,000 clones, with roughly 75% occurring only once. The V segment lost 3 bases and the J segment 1 base; nucleotides outside the gene matches: 6. This CDR3 contains 17 residues. In germline, CDR1 is MNHEY, CDR2 SMNVEV (reference sequence). These donors counted as nominally healthy when sampled, but unrecorded immune exposures were likely. Findings of the study overall: Cytomegalovirus status was reportedly diagnosed by the classifier with high sensitivity and specificity.

The genes are TRBV27 and TRBJ1-1, with TRBD1 matching 12 bases. Sequencing was done on a sample of PBMCs. The clonotype was recovered from a man under 40 in good health and CMV-seropositive. The DNA for the CDR3 is TGTGCCAGCAGTTTCGGGACAGGGGGCGCAAGGAACACTGAAGCTTTCTTT. Translating it yields CASSFGTGGARNTEAFF.